The 21 T cell receptor beta chains below all came from one sample that was sequenced in a study of beta chain features in type 1 diabetes. No antigen has been identified for these receptors. Findings and limits, study-wide: Shorter TCRB CDR3s, moderately but significantly so, were found in Type 1 diabetes patients in all four CD4+ subsets.

The whole isolated RNA underwent reverse transcription, so sequencing captured expressed TCRB transcripts. TCRdb's table, derived via immunoSEQ multiplex PCR, lists solely in-frame clones and lacks some. Altogether approximately 730,000 clones are present, roughly an eighth being singletons, with the ten largest covering about 0.02%. The sequencing input was naive CD4+ T cells from blood. Source of these receptors: a man younger than 35 with type 1 diabetes.

This clone was seen a few times. The J gene is TRBJ2-5, the V gene TRBV6-5, with D uncertain. The CDR3 loop spans 15 amino acids. Germline lookup yields CDR1 MNHEY and CDR2 SVGAGI. The ends were cut back, 6 bases at V and 9 bases at J, with 23 bases in the middle. As DNA, the CDR3 is TGTGCCAGCAGACCCCGAACGGCGGCCTACGTGGCCCAGTACTTC. Residues: CASRPRTAAYVAQYF.

The V call is TRBV6-1, the J call TRBJ1-1, with D possibly matching TRBD1 (5 bases). Trimming took off 9 bases at V and 8 bases at J, with 22 bases between the two ends. This CDR3 contains 14 residues. Germline assignment: CDR1 MNHNS and CDR2 SASEGT. In nucleotides, the CDR3 is TGTGCCAGGAAAGTGCGAACAGGCGCTTTAGAAGCTTTCTTT. Amino acid sequence: CARKVRTGALEAFF.

This chain joins TRBV6-5 and TRBJ1-2; no clear D. Germline V gene sequence: CDR1 MNHEY, CDR2 SVGAGI. This CDR3 is 14 amino acids long. With 3 bases removed from V and 8 bases from J, the gap between germline ends came to 16 bases. The chain's CDR3 is CASSYTQDMRGYTF. CDR3 nucleotide sequence: TGTGCCAGCAGTTATACTCAGGATATGCGGGGCTACACCTTC.

As concerns this clone: This sample also contains other DNA sequences that code for the same CDR3. This chain connects TRBV9 to TRBJ1-1; D call uncertain. V lost 0 bases and J lost 3, with 6 bases in between. CDR1 is SGDLS and CDR2 is YYNGEE in the germline V gene. The CDR3 runs to 13 residues. CDR3 sequence reads: CASSVDRYTEAFF. The CDR3 bases are TGTGCCAGCAGCGTAGATAGGTACACTGAAGCTTTCTTT. The entire variable domain, with the rest obtained from reference TRBV9 and TRBJ1-1, is as follows: DSGVTQTPKHLITATGQRVTLRCSPRSGDLSVYWYQQSLDQGLQFLIQYYNGEERAKGNILERFSAQQFPDLHSELNLSSLELGDSALYFCASSVDRYTEAFFGQGTRLTVV.

The rearrangement uses TRBV6-5 and TRBJ1-5, with D perhaps TRBD1 (6 bases). The germline gives CDR1 MNHEY, CDR2 SVGAGI. V shed 0 bases and J shed 7 bases, with 10 bases lying between them. The CDR3 spans 14 residues. CDR3 sequence reads: CASSYSGGGQPQHF. CDR3 nucleotides: TGTGCCAGCAGTTACTCGGGGGGCGGCCAGCCCCAGCATTTT.

A word on this clone: The sample holds other DNA sequences that translate to the same CDR3. The rearrangement uses TRBV5-1 and TRBJ2-5; D remains unclear. The CDR3 is 12 residues long. Germline V lookup: CDR1 SGHRS, CDR2 YFSETQ. V was pared by 5 bases and J by 5 bases, with 10 bases between. CDR3 protein: CASSLGVETQYF. Written as DNA, the CDR3 is TGCGCCAGCAGTCTGGGTGTGGAGACCCAGTACTTC.

This clone appeared a few times. V usage is TRBV19 and J usage is TRBJ1-1, with D possibly being TRBD1 (5 bases). Trimming pared 7 bases from V and 11 bases from J, leaving 14 bases between. In germline, CDR1 is LNHDA, CDR2 SQIVND (reference sequence). This CDR3 has 11 amino acids. The CDR3 region is CASKVRGYAFF. As DNA, the CDR3 is TGTGCCAGTAAGGTGAGGGGATATGCTTTCTTT.

The chain is built from TRBV6-5 and TRBJ2-2, with 9 positions matching TRBD1. Losses at the gene ends were 6 bases for V and 4 bases for J; bases not matched to a gene: 3. The V gene's germline CDR1 is MNHEY and CDR2 SVGAGI. The CDR3 is 14 amino acids. For the CDR3, the DNA is TGTGCCAGCAGGGGACAGGGACCCACCGGGGAGCTGTTTTTT. It translates to CASRGQGPTGELFF.

Only a few counts were recorded for this clone. Written as DNA, the CDR3 is TGTGCCACCAGCGGTGCGGCCGTCGGTGGGGCTTTCTTT. As protein: CATSGAAVGGAFF. The rearrangement links TRBV15 to TRBJ1-1; no firm D call. Germline V gene data show CDR1 as LNHNV and CDR2 as YYDKDF (reference sequence). The length of the CDR3 is 13 residues. Trimming took 5 bases from V and 11 from J, leaving 18 bases between them.

This clone turned up a few times. The gene calls are TRBV18 and TRBJ1-5; 8 bases map to TRBD1. CDR3 length equals 14 residues. The J segment lost 6 bases and the V segment lost 3 bases, leaving 4 bases of the junction unmatched. Looked up from germline, CDR1 is KGHSH and CDR2 is LQKENI. The CDR3 DNA is TGTGCCAGCTCACCGGACAGGGATAGTCAGCCCCAGCATTTT. It specifies CASSPDRDSQPQHF.

This clone was found a few times. The sample contains more than one DNA sequence encoding this CDR3. The chain has TRBV7-9 and TRBJ1-5; the D is unclear. The CDR3 contains 12 residues. The ends were cut back, 3 bases at V and 4 bases at J, with 4 bases in the middle. Germline-derived CDR1 and CDR2 are SEHNR and FQNEAQ (reference sequence). The CDR3 is CASSLGNQPQHF. The CDR3 bases are TGTGCCAGCAGCTTGGGGAATCAGCCCCAGCATTTT.

In its sample, this clone was seen a few times. CDR3 DNA sequence: TGTGCCAGCAGCTCCGGGATACCTTCCCTCGAGCAGTACTTC. Its protein is CASSSGIPSLEQYF. The rearrangement uses TRBV11-2 and TRBJ2-7, with D tentatively TRBD2 (5 bases). V shed 4 bases and J shed 6 bases, with 16 bases lying between them. This CDR3 is 14 amino acids long. The germline gives CDR1 SGHAT, CDR2 FQNNGV. Full variable domain (rest looked up from reference TRBV11-2 and TRBJ2-7): EAGVAQSPRYKIIEKRQSVAFWCNPISGHATLYWYQQILGQGPKLLIQFQNNGVVDDSQLPKDRFSAERLKGVDSTLKIQPAKLEDSAVYLCASSSGIPSLEQYFGPGTRLTVT.

This clone was counted a few times. Other nucleotide sequences in the sample specify the same CDR3. The rearrangement uses TRBV10-3 and TRBJ1-3; D call uncertain. Trimming took 0 bases from V and 0 from J, leaving 6 bases between them. Germline CDR1 reads ENHRY; CDR2 reads SYGVKD. This CDR3 has 15 residues. The CDR3 region has the DNA TGTGCCATCAGTGAGTCGGGGAGCTCTGGAAACACCATATATTTT. It translates to CAISESGSSGNTIYF.

This sequence joins TRBV18 and TRBJ2-5, with 7 bases fitting TRBD1. The V and J ends lost 3 bases and 1 base, in that order; junction bases with no gene match: 5. The CDR3 covers 15 residues. The germline V gene encodes CDR1 KGHSH and CDR2 LQKENI. The CDR3 DNA is TGTGCCAGCTCACCGACGACAGGGATCCAAGAGACCCAGTACTTC. This encodes CASSPTTGIQETQYF.

The rearrangement links TRBV5-6 to TRBJ1-2; D not certain. Germline assignment: CDR1 SGHDT and CDR2 YYEEEE. Trimming pared 0 bases from V and 6 bases from J, leaving 6 bases between. This CDR3 is 12 amino acids long. The CDR3 reads CASSLGVDGYTF. The CDR3 coding sequence is TGTGCCAGCAGCTTGGGAGTTGATGGCTACACCTTC.

V is TRBV11-3 and J is TRBJ2-5, with D perhaps assigned TRBD1 or TRBD2 (5 bases each). Deletions cut 8 bases from V and 2 bases from J, with 6 bases between. The germline gives CDR1 SGHNT, CDR2 YENEEA. The CDR3 totals 11 residues. CDR3 coding DNA: TGTGCCAGCGGGGGTCAAGAGACCCAGTACTTC. Its translation: CASGGQETQYF.

The sample holds a few counts of this clone. V and J are TRBV7-2 and TRBJ2-1; 8 positions agree with TRBD2. With 5 bases clipped from V and 7 bases from J, the junction kept 10 bases outside the gene matches. This CDR3 contains 15 residues. Per germline, CDR1 SGHTA and CDR2 FQGNSA. CDR3 amino acids: CASSVGGGLFNEQFF. The CDR3 region has the DNA TGTGCCAGCAGCGTAGGCGGGGGGCTCTTTAATGAGCAGTTCTTC.

In its sample, this clone was seen a few times. The chain joins TRBV30 to TRBJ1-1, with D possibly matching TRBD1 (5 bases). The CDR3 is made up of 14 amino acids. Deletions cut 0 bases from V and 4 bases from J, with 12 bases between. The germline V gene encodes CDR1 GTSNPN and CDR2 SVGIG (reference sequence). The CDR3 coding sequence is TGTGCCTGGAGTGTAGCCCAGGGTGGCACTGAAGCTTTCTTT. Residues: CAWSVAQGGTEAFF.

The chain employs TRBV4-1 and TRBJ2-3; TRBD2 agrees at 8 bases. There are 16 residues in the CDR3. CDR1 is MGHRA and CDR2 is YSYEKL in the germline V gene. V shed 1 base and J 1 base; nucleotides not matched to a gene: 4. The CDR3 is CASSQVLAVGTDTQYF. The CDR3 DNA reads as TGCGCCAGCAGCCAAGTACTAGCGGTAGGCACAGATACGCAGTATTTT.

The V call is TRBV5-5, the J call TRBJ1-5; 12 bases fit TRBD1. The J segment lost 11 bases and the V segment lost 0 bases, leaving 12 bases of the junction unmatched. From germline, CDR1 is SGHKS and CDR2 YYEKEE (reference sequence). The CDR3 is made up of 17 amino acids. The CDR3 DNA reads as TGTGCCAGCAGCTTGGAGGGACAGGGGGCCACTATGAAGGCCCAGCATTTT. It is translated as CASSLEGQGATMKAQHF.

The V gene is TRBV15, the J gene TRBJ2-5; maybe TRBD2 (6 bases). V was trimmed by 0 bases and J by 5 bases, leaving 16 bases between them. The CDR3 runs 16 residues. Germline V gene data show CDR1 as LNHNV and CDR2 as YYDKDF (reference sequence). CDR3 in DNA: TGTGCCACCAGCAGAGATTGGGCCACAGGAGGGGAGACCCAGTACTTC. It codes for CATSRDWATGGETQYF.